This T cell receptor beta chain derives from a study of T-cell memory formation after mild COVID-19. 5'RACE with constant-segment primers yielded barcoded, UMI-tagged TCR alpha and TCR beta cDNA libraries. TCRdb used MiXCR to reprocess the 5' RACE reads, holding one entry per CDR3 protein. The sample includes about 360,000 distinct CDR3 sequences, about 15% of them seen just once. The sequencing input was PBMCs or a T cell subset sorted from them (not recorded which). The TCR was taken from a man aged 18 to 30 who had mild COVID-19 (a few samples of this study predate the infection). Cell type and time point are not known.

The chain's CDR3 is CSVEDGGVRTQYF. CDR3 DNA sequence: TGCAGCGTTGAAGATGGGGGGGTTCGGACCCAGTACTTC. The chain combines TRBV29-1 with TRBJ2-5; 7 positions match TRBD2. Germline V lookup: CDR1 SQVTM, CDR2 ANQGSEA. This CDR3 has 13 amino acids. Losses at the gene ends were 0 bases for V and 7 bases for J; bases not matched to a gene: 5.